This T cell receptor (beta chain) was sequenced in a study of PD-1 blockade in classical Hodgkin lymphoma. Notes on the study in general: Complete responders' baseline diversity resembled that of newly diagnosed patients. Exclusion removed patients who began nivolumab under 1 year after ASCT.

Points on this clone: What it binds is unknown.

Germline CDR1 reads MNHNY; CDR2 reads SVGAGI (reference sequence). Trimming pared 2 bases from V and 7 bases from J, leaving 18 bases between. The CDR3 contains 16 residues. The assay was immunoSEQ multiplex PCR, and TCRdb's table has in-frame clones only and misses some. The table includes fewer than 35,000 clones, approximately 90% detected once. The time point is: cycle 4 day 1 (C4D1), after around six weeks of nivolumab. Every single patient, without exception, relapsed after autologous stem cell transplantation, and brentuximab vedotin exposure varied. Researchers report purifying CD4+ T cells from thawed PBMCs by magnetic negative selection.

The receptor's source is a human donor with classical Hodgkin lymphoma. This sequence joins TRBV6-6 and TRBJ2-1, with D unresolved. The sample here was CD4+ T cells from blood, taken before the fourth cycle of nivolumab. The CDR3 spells CASSYLTNAPENEQFF. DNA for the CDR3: TGTGCCAGCAGTTACCTAACTAATGCCCCCGAAAATGAGCAGTTCTTC.